A few counts support the clone carrying this T cell receptor (beta chain). Its target is unknown. The data belong to a study of T-cell memory formation after mild COVID-19. Findings of the study overall: Researchers report contracting CD4+ clones mostly in CM and EM, with CD8+ clones in EMRA.

J gave up 7 bases and V 3 bases, and 5 bases lay outside the gene matches. Germline lookup yields CDR1 SEHNR and CDR2 FQNEAQ (reference sequence). The CDR3 contains 13 residues. Each CDR3 protein is one row after TCRdb ran MiXCR on the 5' RACE reads. Among 400,000 or so distinct CDR3 sequences listed, approximately 21% were seen once. This sequence joins TRBV7-9 and TRBJ1-1; 7 nucleotides agree with TRBD1. The sequenced sample consisted of PBMCs or a T cell subset sorted from them (not recorded which). The receptor was isolated from an adult woman who had mild COVID-19 (a few samples of this study predate the infection). Cell type and time point are not known. CDR3: CASSFVRDSEAFF. In DNA form, the CDR3 reads TGTGCCAGCAGCTTCGTTCGGGACAGTGAAGCTTTCTTT.